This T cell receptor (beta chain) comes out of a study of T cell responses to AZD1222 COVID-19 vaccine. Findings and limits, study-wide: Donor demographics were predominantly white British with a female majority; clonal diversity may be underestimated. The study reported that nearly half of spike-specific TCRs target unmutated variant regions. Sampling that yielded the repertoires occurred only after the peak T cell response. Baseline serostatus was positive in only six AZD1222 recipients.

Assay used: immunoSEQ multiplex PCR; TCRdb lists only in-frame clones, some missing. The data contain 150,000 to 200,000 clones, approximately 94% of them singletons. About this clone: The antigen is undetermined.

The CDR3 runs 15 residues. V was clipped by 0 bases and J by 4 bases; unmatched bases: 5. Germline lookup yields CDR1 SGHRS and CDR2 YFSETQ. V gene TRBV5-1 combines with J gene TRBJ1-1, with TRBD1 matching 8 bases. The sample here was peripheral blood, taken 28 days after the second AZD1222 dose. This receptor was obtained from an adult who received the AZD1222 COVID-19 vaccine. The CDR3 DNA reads TGCGCCAGCAGCTTGGGGAGGGACAGGTCCACTGAAGCTTTCTTT. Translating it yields CASSLGRDRSTEAFF.